This TCR beta chain is from a study of CD8 T cells in Susac syndrome. Study in general: Of the sequenced Susac syndrome patients, more than five had active disease and fewer than ten were in remission.

Reverse transcription of about 0.5 to 1 ug RNA used random hexamers. MiXCR, run by TCRdb on the immunoSEQ multiplex PCR reads, gives a single entry per CDR3 protein. The sample includes about 120,000 distinct CDR3 sequences, about 95% of them seen just once. Germline-derived CDR1 and CDR2 are SGDLS and YYNGEE. The CDR3 consists of 14 residues. The V and J ends lost 0 bases and 0 bases respectively, with 6 bases between them. The rearrangement links TRBV9 to TRBJ1-2; D ambiguous. The source is a human donor with Susac syndrome. The sample taken for sequencing was CD8+ T cells from PBMCs. Here the CDR3 reads CASSVGEANYGYTF. The CDR3 coding sequence is TGTGCCAGCAGCGTAGGCGAGGCTAACTATGGCTACACCTTC. The full variable domain, rest sourced from reference TRBV9 and TRBJ1-2, is DSGVTQTPKHLITATGQRVTLRCSPRSGDLSVYWYQQSLDQGLQFLIQYYNGEERAKGNILERFSAQQFPDLHSELNLSSLELGDSALYFCASSVGEANYGYTFGSGTRLTVV.